This entry lists 8 T cell receptor beta chains sequenced from one sample in a study of T cells after yellow fever vaccination. MiXCR, applied by TCRdb to the 5' RACE reads, yields one record per CDR3 protein. The profile shows 300,000 to 350,000 distinct CDR3 sequences, approximately 11% of them singletons. The sample consisted of CD4+ T cells sorted from PBMCs, taken 45 days after the yellow fever booster vaccination. These receptors were taken from a young man who received the YFV17D yellow fever vaccine.

The chain combines TRBV10-1 with TRBJ2-7; possibly TRBD1 for D (6 bases). Trimming took off 2 bases at V and 5 bases at J, with 13 bases between the two ends. This CDR3 contains 14 residues. In germline, CDR1 is WNHNN, CDR2 SYGVQD (reference sequence). DNA for the CDR3: TGCGCCAGCAGTGAGGCAGGGGATTTCGACGAGCAGTACTTC. As protein: CASSEAGDFDEQYF.

This clonotype was recorded at least ten times. The V call is TRBV28, the J call TRBJ1-5; D unclear. The CDR3 length is 12 residues. Trimming shortened V by 1 base and J by 6 bases, and 4 bases separated the two germline ends. Germline V gives CDR1 MDHEN, CDR2 SYDVKM. The CDR3: CASSLLSQPQHF. The DNA of the CDR3 is TGTGCCAGCAGTTTATTATCTCAGCCCCAGCATTTT.

This clonotype was seen many times. The chain recombines TRBV27 with TRBJ1-1, with unresolved D. The germline gives CDR1 MNHEY, CDR2 SMNVEV (reference sequence). With 0 bases removed from V and 6 bases from J, the gap between germline ends came to 14 bases. The CDR3 sequence is 15 residues long. DNA for the CDR3: TGTGCCAGCAGTTTATCCCGGATAAAGACGGCTGAAGCTTTCTTT. Translated: CASSLSRIKTAEAFF.

The J gene is TRBJ1-2, the V gene TRBV4-1; D unresolved. Trimming shortened V by 0 bases and J by 8 bases, and 10 bases separated the two germline ends. Germline V gene data show CDR1 as MGHRA and CDR2 as YSYEKL. This CDR3 is built from 13 residues. CDR3 residues: CASSQERMGGYTF. The CDR3 DNA follows: TGCGCCAGCAGCCAAGAAAGGATGGGCGGCTACACCTTC.

This clonotype was seen many times. The chain links TRBV6-6 to TRBJ1-2; a possible D gene is TRBD1 (5 bases). Trimming took 7 bases from V and 3 from J, leaving 15 bases between them. Germline CDR1 is MNHNY and CDR2 is SVGAGI (reference sequence). The CDR3 consists of 14 residues. CDR3 residues: CASNQEGRDYGYTF. The CDR3 region has the DNA TGTGCCAGCAACCAGGAGGGGAGGGACTATGGCTACACCTTC.

V is TRBV9 and J is TRBJ2-1; 9 positions match TRBD1. CDR1 and CDR2 from the germline V gene are SGDLS and YYNGEE. The J segment lost 7 bases and the V segment lost 3 bases, leaving 8 bases of the junction unmatched. The CDR3 contains 15 residues. Here the CDR3 reads CASSAEQGARNEQFF. CDR3 nucleotides: TGTGCCAGCAGCGCAGAACAGGGGGCGAGAAATGAGCAGTTCTTC. Full variable domain (remainder filled in from reference TRBV9 and TRBJ2-1): DSGVTQTPKHLITATGQRVTLRCSPRSGDLSVYWYQQSLDQGLQFLIQYYNGEERAKGNILERFSAQQFPDLHSELNLSSLELGDSALYFCASSAEQGARNEQFFGPGTRLTVL.

V and J are TRBV7-9 and TRBJ1-2; D might be TRBD1 (6 bases). Trimming shortened V by 4 bases and J by 2 bases, and 11 bases separated the two germline ends. The CDR3 is 14 residues long. Germline V gene lookup returns CDR1 SEHNR and CDR2 FQNEAQ (reference sequence). The CDR3 is CASSWGGVNYGYTF. CDR3 sequence (DNA): TGTGCCAGCAGCTGGGGGGGCGTAAACTATGGCTACACCTTC.

This clonotype occurred many times. The rearrangement links TRBV7-9 to TRBJ1-2; 7 bases are shared with TRBD1. Germline V lookup: CDR1 SEHNR, CDR2 FQNEAQ (reference sequence). Trimming took 2 bases from V and 7 from J; bases not matched to a gene: 7. This CDR3 has 14 residues. The CDR3 is CASSLPDREGGYTF. In nucleotides, the CDR3 is TGTGCCAGCAGCTTACCCGACAGGGAAGGTGGCTACACCTTC.